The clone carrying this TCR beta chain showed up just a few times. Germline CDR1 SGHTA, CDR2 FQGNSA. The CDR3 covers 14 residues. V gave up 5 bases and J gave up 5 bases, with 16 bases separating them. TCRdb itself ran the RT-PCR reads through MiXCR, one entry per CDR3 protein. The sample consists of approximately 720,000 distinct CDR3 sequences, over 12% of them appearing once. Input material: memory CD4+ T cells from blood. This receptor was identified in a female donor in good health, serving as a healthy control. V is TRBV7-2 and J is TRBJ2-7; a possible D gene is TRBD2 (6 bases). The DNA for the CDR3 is TGTGCCAGCAGCCCGCGGGACCTCCGGGACGAGCAGTACTTC. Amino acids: CASSPRDLRDEQYF.